This T cell receptor (beta chain) was recovered during a study of cytomegalovirus exposure and HLA in healthy donors. Primers for the PCR totalled 60 Vbeta and 13 Jbeta. Produced via immunoSEQ multiplex PCR; TCRdb's table is partial and in-frame only. Its table records some 110,000 clones. With respect to this clone: As yet, its antigen is unknown. At one end, the junction sequence differs from germline, possibly due to a read error.

The study's findings and limits: Among TCR beta chains of equal frequency, HLA-associated ones were more clonally expanded in a later analysis. Presence/absence analyses treated sequencing depth as roughly uniform across donors.

Sample: PBMCs. The sequence was obtained from a man between 35 and 55 years old in good health and CMV-seropositive.

CDR3 loop: CASTLEAGVNTGELFF. The DNA for the CDR3 is TGCGCCAGCACCTTGGAGGCAGGGGTGAACACCGGGGAGCTGTTTTTT. The chain is built from TRBV5-1 and TRBJ2-2; a possible D gene is TRBD1 (6 bases). Germline values: CDR1 SGHRS, CDR2 YFSETQ. CDR3 length: 16 residues.